The entry that follows covers one T cell receptor (beta chain) sequence. Its antigen is as yet unknown. CDR1 SGHRS and CDR2 YFSETQ come from the germline V gene. V gave up 3 bases and J gave up 8 bases, with 12 bases separating them. The CDR3 covers 13 residues. These data are taken from a study of shared clonotypes between healthy human individuals. Whole-study findings and limits: The naive CD4 repertoires of a handful of donors were compared, and roughly 5% of clonotypes were shared.

In the original analysis: ImmunoSEQ yielded junction-only sequences lacking quality scores, so filtering differed. Assay: immunoSEQ multiplex PCR; the TCRdb copy retains only in-frame clones and omits some. The DNA gave D and trimming, while V, J and clone size come from that table. The data hold around 1.1 million clones, with around three quarters observed a single time. The sample consisted of memory CD4+ T cells from PBMCs. As to subset: CD45RA-negative fraction. The V and J genes are TRBV5-1 and TRBJ2-1, with D tentatively TRBD1 (5 bases). This clonotype originated in a young man in good health. Some clones in this sample may be carry-over from other donors' samples. The CDR3 sequence is CASSYAQGDEQFF. The DNA for the CDR3 is TGCGCCAGCAGCTACGCTCAGGGCGATGAGCAGTTCTTC.